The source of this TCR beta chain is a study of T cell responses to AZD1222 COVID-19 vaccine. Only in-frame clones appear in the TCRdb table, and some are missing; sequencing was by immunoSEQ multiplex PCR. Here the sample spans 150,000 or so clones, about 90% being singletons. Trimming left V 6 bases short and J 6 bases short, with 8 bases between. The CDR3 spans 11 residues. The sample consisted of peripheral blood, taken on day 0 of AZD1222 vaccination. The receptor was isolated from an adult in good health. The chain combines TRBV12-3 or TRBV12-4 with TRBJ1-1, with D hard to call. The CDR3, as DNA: TGTGCCAGCAGGGAGGGATCTGAAGCTTTCTTT. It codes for CASREGSEAFF.